This TCR beta chain originates from a study of blood T cell repertoires in COVID-19. Study summary: Samples taken during acute and convalescent COVID-19 were collected in the United States, Italy and Spain.

The data were produced by immunoSEQ multiplex PCR, yet TCRdb's version contains in-frame clones alone and is incomplete. This sample yields some 19,000 clones, of which 65% to 80% are seen a single time; approximately 15% belongs to the top ten. The V end was cut by 0 bases, the J end by 3 bases, with 16 bases between. Germline values: CDR1 SGHRS, CDR2 YFSETQ. This CDR3 contains 16 residues. Seattle patient enrollment occurred during active infection, with longitudinal follow-up thereafter. This chain links TRBV5-1 with TRBJ2-7, with D hard to call. Input material: peripheral blood. This TCR came from a man in his sixties or seventies with COVID-19, enrolled during active disease. DNA for the CDR3: TGCGCCAGCAGCTTGGCCCTAGATGGAGAGGACTACGAGCAGTACTTC. Its translation: CASSLALDGEDYEQYF.